The entry below describes one T cell receptor beta chain. The clone's antigen remains unknown. Within one base of it there is no much larger clone, and no base qualities were kept. Enrolling through a virtual design, the prospective study's participants ranged in age from about 18 to 89 years and lived across roughly 23 United States geographic areas. To assign participants to cohorts, the prospective study relied on clinical history that participants themselves reported in a screening survey and a study questionnaire. Recovered participants in ImmuneRACE Cohort 3 were defined by two consecutive negative NP/OP PCR tests, clearance by a healthcare professional, or resolution of symptoms. In the prospective study, whole blood, serum and a nasopharyngeal or oropharyngeal swab were collected from each participant by mobile phlebotomists. Additional blood draws and questionnaires over an approximately two-month period could optionally be provided by prospective study participants. Before DNA extraction, prospective study blood samples were shipped either frozen or at room temperature.

The data are from a study of blood T cell repertoires in COVID-19 (dated by TCRdb to about 2020). Regarding the study in general: Samples covering the acute and convalescent phases of COVID-19 were provided by collaborators in the United States, Italy and Spain. Where available, HLA class I and class II types were obtained from metadata supplied by the sample provider rather than from assay-based typing. The material from the prospective study consisted of cDNA or gDNA derived from T cells, B-cell-depleted T cells, or PBMCs. A de-identified subject ID, COVID-19 status, age in years and sex were almost always included in the sample metadata. The samples were drawn from the first 160 participants of the ongoing ImmuneRACE study and from some 1,300 subjects provided by 6 global collaborators. A freely available public database, intended as a resource for researchers studying the immune response to SARS-CoV-2, is where the repertoires were released. Subjects who had been exposed to COVID-19, were actively infected with it, or had recovered from it provided the deeply sampled blood TCRbeta repertoires that made up the dataset. Overall study outcomes, separate from this receptor: The quantity of clinical and demographic metadata differed by source and by participant and was supplied without curation.

The immunoSEQ Assay, a bias-controlled multiplex PCR, was used to amplify TCRbeta CDR3 regions from genomic DNA. The original methods were these. The number of nucleated cells in each sample was estimated from the amplification of reference gene primers within the assay. Sequence reads were collapsed and filtered to measure the absolute abundance of every unique TCRbeta CDR3 rearrangement. For each sample, productive Simpson clonality was calculated by taking the square root of Simpson's diversity index across productive rearrangements. TCRdb stores this immuneACCESS table with in-frame sequences only. Part of the clones is absent; in the studies checked, under half of the shortfall reflects unresolved V genes, and no reason is known for the rest. The V and J calls and clone size come from that table; D and trimming were worked out from the DNA. The sample yields fewer than 250,000 clones; 89% were counted once. The top ten clonotypes cover approximately 8.1% of the sample.

The junction shows trimming of 3 bases on V and 0 bases on J, plus 3 bases between the germline ends. The CDR3 sequence holds 14 residues, the cysteine and phenylalanine included. The retained sequence is limited to the CDR3, 42 bases, with the frame set at the first base. CDR1 is given as SGHTA and CDR2 as FQGNSA, both from the germline V gene. Recombination linked TRBV7-2 to TRBJ2-6, with the D gene too uncertain to name. Sequenced material: PBMCs or T cells enriched from blood (not recorded which). This receptor was taken from a woman in her late teens or twenties who had recovered from COVID-19. The CDR3: CASSFNSGANVLTF. The sequence in DNA is TGTGCCAGCAGCTTCAACTCTGGGGCCAACGTCCTGACTTTC.